The clone carrying this TCR beta chain came up many times. Its antigen is not known. This entry comes from a study of T cells in Graves' hyperthyroidism and ophthalmopathy. Points from the study as a whole: The majority of expanded thyroid clonotypes above 0.001 also appeared in blood. The model predicted ophthalmopathy a median around six months before onset.

Graves' hyperthyroidism is called stable when ophthalmopathy does not progress within 18 months. Thyroid ultrasound and orbital computed tomography, with clinical symptoms and serum thyroxine and TRAb, informed diagnoses. RNA transcripts gave rise to amplified TCR beta CDR3 regions. First-round RT-PCR targeting the TCR CDR3 was performed with the HTBI primer set. TCRdb independently ran MiXCR on the multiplex PCR reads; one entry per CDR3 protein. The table records approximately 630,000 distinct CDR3 sequences, roughly 15% of them present only once. Trimming shortened V by 5 bases and J by 3 bases, and 14 bases separated the two germline ends. Germline V gene sequence: CDR1 DFQATT, CDR2 SNEGSKA (reference sequence). The CDR3 runs to 13 residues.

Sequencing was carried out using blood. This TCR was sampled from a woman aged 25-40 years with Graves' hyperthyroidism. V usage is TRBV20-1 and J usage is TRBJ2-7; D is perhaps TRBD2 (6 bases). CDR3 nucleotide sequence: TGCAGTGCTGAACTCGGGAGTGTCTACGAGCAGTACTTC. Translating gives CSAELGSVYEQYF.